The clone carrying this T cell receptor (beta chain) showed up just once. The target antigen is unknown. The record originates from a study of Ad26.COV2.S vaccination and SARS-CoV-2 variants. Overall study: Of the COV1001 trial arms, the Ad26.COV2.S arm included the donor. Doses of Ad26.COV2.S were injected into muscle once or twice, 56 days apart. Study-level results: Breadth and depth estimates from TCRs may understate total T cell responses.

This CDR3 is built from 15 residues. Trimming pared 1 base from V and 7 bases from J, leaving 14 bases between. Looked up from germline, CDR1 is SGHTA and CDR2 is FQGTGA. Only in-frame clones appear in the TCRdb table, and some are missing; sequencing was by immunoSEQ multiplex PCR. The data hold 350,000 to 600,000 clones, with roughly nine tenths observed a single time. The sample's treatment: around 19 received Ad26.COV2.S at low or high dose, single or two shots; 5 received placebo; per-sample allocation not given. Day 63 after the first vaccine or placebo injection was the time point for sampling.

Sequences were derived from peripheral blood, sampled in a trial of Ad26.COV2.S vaccine versus placebo. This clonotype was sampled from a person aged 18-60 years who received the Ad26.COV2.S COVID-19 vaccine or a placebo. This chain joins TRBV7-3 and TRBJ2-1; either TRBD1 or TRBD2 may fit D (5 bases each). The CDR3, as DNA: TGTGCCAGCAGCTTAATTCCTAGAGGGGTGAATGAGCAGTTCTTC. Amino acids: CASSLIPRGVNEQFF.